This TCR beta chain emerged from a study of cytomegalovirus exposure and HLA in healthy donors. The PCR had 60 Vbeta and 13 Jbeta primers. TCRdb keeps only in-frame clones here, not all; method: immunoSEQ multiplex PCR. The table shows approximately 190,000 clones, with around 83% occurring only once. The CDR3 has 14 residues. Germline V gives CDR1 MNHEY, CDR2 SVGAGI. Between the trimmed V and J ends, which lost 10 bases and 7 bases, there was a span of 19 bases. The sample comprised PBMCs. The chain couples TRBV6-5 to TRBJ2-2, with D perhaps matching TRBD2 (5 bases). The TCR was taken from a man in his forties in good health and CMV-seropositive. CDR3 DNA: TGTGCCACTACTCCCACGGGGATGGGCGGGGAGCTGTTTTTT. Its protein product is CATTPTGMGGELFF.